This TCR beta chain was profiled in a study of T cell responses to AZD1222 COVID-19 vaccine. The study, taken as a whole, reports: Most donors were white British, females outnumbered males, and clonal diversity was possibly underestimated. Seropositive at baseline were only a handful of AZD1222 recipients. Within unmutated variant regions lay the reported targets of nearly half of spike-specific TCRs. Spike regions recognized by vaccine-associated CD4 TCRs spanned the protein, led by 160-218 and 743-854.

The length of the CDR3 is 14 residues. The V end was cut by 5 bases, the J end by 1 base, with 12 bases between. The V gene's germline CDR1 is SGHRS and CDR2 YFSETQ. Assay used: immunoSEQ multiplex PCR; TCRdb lists only in-frame clones, some missing. Here the sample spans 150,000 or so clones, 88% being singletons. Remarks on this clone: Its target is not known.

This clonotype was sampled from an adult in good health. This rearrangement joins TRBV5-1 to TRBJ1-1; D is possibly TRBD1 (5 bases). The source material was peripheral blood, sampled on day 0 of AZD1222 vaccination. The CDR3 region has the DNA TGCGCCAGCAGTACCTCGGGGGGGAACACTGAAGCTTTCTTT. This translates into CASSTSGGNTEAFF. Using reference TRBV5-1 and TRBJ1-1 for the parts outside the CDR3, the full variable domain is KAGVTQTPRYLIKTRGQQVTLSCSPISGHRSVSWYQQTPGQGLQFLFEYFSETQRNKGNFPGRFSGRQFSNSRSEMNVSTLELGDSALYLCASSTSGGNTEAFFGQGTRLTVV.